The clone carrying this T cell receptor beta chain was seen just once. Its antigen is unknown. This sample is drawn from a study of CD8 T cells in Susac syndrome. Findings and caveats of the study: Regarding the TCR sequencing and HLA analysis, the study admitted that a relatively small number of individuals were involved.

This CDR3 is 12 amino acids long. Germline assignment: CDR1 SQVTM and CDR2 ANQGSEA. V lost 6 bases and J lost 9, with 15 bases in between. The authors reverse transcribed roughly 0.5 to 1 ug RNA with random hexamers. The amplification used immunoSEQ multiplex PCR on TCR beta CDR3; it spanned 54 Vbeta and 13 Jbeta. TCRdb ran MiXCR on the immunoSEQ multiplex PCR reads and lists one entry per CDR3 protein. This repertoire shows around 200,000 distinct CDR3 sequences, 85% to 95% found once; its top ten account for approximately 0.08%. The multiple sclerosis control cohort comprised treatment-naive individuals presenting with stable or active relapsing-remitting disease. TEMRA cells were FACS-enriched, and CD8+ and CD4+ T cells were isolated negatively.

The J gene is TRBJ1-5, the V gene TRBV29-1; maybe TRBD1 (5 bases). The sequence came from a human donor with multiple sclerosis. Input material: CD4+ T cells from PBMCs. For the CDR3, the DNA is TGCAGCGTGGGGACCCAACGGGGGCCCCAGCATTTT. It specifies CSVGTQRGPQHF.